The sequence of this TCR beta chain was determined in a study of blood T cell repertoires in COVID-19. Study in general: Acute and convalescent COVID-19 specimens originated in the United States, Italy and Spain. In each case, the material was cDNA or gDNA derived from T cells, B-cell-depleted T cells, or PBMCs.

Germline-derived CDR1 and CDR2 are ENHRY and SYGVKD. V was clipped by 0 bases and J by 5 bases, with 11 bases between them. The CDR3 is 14 amino acids. In the original processing: Amplification with reference gene primers provided the estimates of nucleated cell counts. TCRdb's copy holds only in-frame clones and misses some; the assay was immunoSEQ multiplex PCR. The V and J calls and clone size come from that table; D and trimming were worked out from the DNA. The sample holds approximately 230,000 clones, around 88% seen once. During active infection, Seattle patients enrolled and were then monitored through disease.

This sequence joins TRBV10-3 and TRBJ2-7; D remains unclear. Sample: peripheral blood. This TCR came from a woman aged 25 to 45 with COVID-19, enrolled during active disease. CDR3 residues: CAISESELSHEQYF. CDR3 in DNA: TGTGCCATCAGTGAGTCGGAGTTGTCCCACGAGCAGTACTTC.